This TCR beta chain was profiled in a study of shared clonotypes between healthy human individuals. Whole-study context: CD4 naive and CD4 memory each took three plates per donor, while CD8 naive took two and CD8 memory one.

The naive CD8 subset, CD45RO-negative cells positively selected for CCR7, excluded terminally differentiated effector memory CD45RA+ cells. Per germline, CDR1 ENHRY and CDR2 SYGVKD. There are 13 residues in the CDR3. Trimming left V 3 bases short and J 5 bases short, with 10 bases between. Assay: immunoSEQ multiplex PCR; the TCRdb copy retains only in-frame clones and omits some. The table records about 2.1 million clones, about 93% of them present only once. V usage is TRBV10-3 and J usage is TRBJ1-1; D is ambiguous. The source of this sequence is a young man in good health. Some clones in this sample may be carry-over from other donors' samples. Material: naive CD8+ T cells from PBMCs. In DNA, the CDR3 is TGTGCCATCAGTGAAATTCCTAGGACTGAAGCTTTCTTT. Protein product: CAISEIPRTEAFF.